A selection of T cell receptor beta chains follows, all from one sample in a study of cytomegalovirus exposure and HLA in healthy donors. The repertoire was sequenced with immunoSEQ multiplex PCR; TCRdb's copy has only in-frame clones and lacks some. This table has about 280,000 clones, approximately 87% appearing once. The sequencing input was PBMCs. The receptors come from a woman aged 18-30 years in good health and CMV-seronegative. Both conserved end residues are part of each CDR3. Fields, in order: J gene, V gene, D gene, clone size, CDR3 DNA, CDR3 protein. A D gene is named only where the DNA matches it firmly. Only part of the rows carry a size: once, few, many, or a class if the clone is expanded.

J: TRBJ2-7; V: TRBV6-5; D: .; size: once; DNA: TGTGCCAGCAGCCCAACCCCCGGGTTCTACGAGCAGTACTTC; CDR3: CASSPTPGFYEQYF
J: TRBJ1-2; V: TRBV28; D: .; size: .; DNA: TGTGCCAGCAGCCGAGATTACTATGGCTACACCTTC; CDR3: CASSRDYYGYTF
J: TRBJ1-6; V: TRBV27; D: TRBD1; size: few; DNA: TGTGCCAGCAGTTTAGGGACAGGGGGTCGTTCACCCCTCCACTTT; CDR3: CASSLGTGGRSPLHF
J: TRBJ2-3; V: TRBV9; D: .; size: .; DNA: TGTGCCAGCAGCCCCTCTGGGGGCCGGGGAGATACGCAGTATTTT; CDR3: CASSPSGGRGDTQYF
J: TRBJ2-1; V: TRBV15; D: TRBD2; size: .; DNA: TGTGCCACCAGCAGCGATGGGTTAGCGGGAGGCAATGAGCAGTTCTTC; CDR3: CATSSDGLAGGNEQFF
J: TRBJ2-7; V: TRBV9; D: TRBD2; size: once; DNA: TGTGCCAGCAGCGTAGCCGCTAGCGGTAGTTCCTACGAACAGTACTTC; CDR3: CASSVAASGSSYEQYF
J: TRBJ2-7; V: TRBV7-6; D: TRBD2; size: few; DNA: TGTGCCAGCAGCTTAGGGGTAGCGGGAGGCCCCCTTACCTACGAGCAGTACTTC; CDR3: CASSLGVAGGPLTYEQYF
J: TRBJ1-1; V: TRBV5-1; D: .; size: .; DNA: TGCGCCAGCACTTACTCGGGGGAGGCTTTCTTT; CDR3: CASTYSGEAFF
J: TRBJ2-7; V: TRBV27; D: .; size: .; DNA: TGTGCCAGCAGTCCCCTAGGGACAAGCCAGTACGAGCAGTACTTC; CDR3: CASSPLGTSQYEQYF
J: TRBJ1-1; V: TRBV29-1; D: .; size: .; DNA: TGCAGCGTGTCTAACAGGAACACTGAAGCTTTCTTT; CDR3: CSVSNRNTEAFF
J: TRBJ2-1; V: TRBV13; D: .; size: .; DNA: TGTGCCAGCAGCTTAGGCTCTAGCGAGAATGAGCAGTTCTTC; CDR3: CASSLGSSENEQFF
J: TRBJ2-5; V: TRBV27; D: .; size: .; DNA: TGTGCCAGCAGTTTCAGTGGGGGCTCAGAGACCCAGTACTTC; CDR3: CASSFSGGSETQYF
J: TRBJ2-7; V: TRBV6-1; D: .; size: .; DNA: TGTGCCAGCAGTGAGAGGCTGGGGGGAGGTAGCTCCTACGAGCAGTACTTC; CDR3: CASSERLGGGSSYEQYF
J: TRBJ2-3; V: TRBV2; D: TRBD2; size: .; DNA: TGTGCCAGCGTCGGGGGACTAGCGGATCCACTAAGCACAGATACGCAGTATTTT; CDR3: CASVGGLADPLSTDTQYF
J: TRBJ1-6; V: TRBV28; D: .; size: once; DNA: TGTGCCAGCAGTTTCTTAGGGGGCTCCTATAATTCACCCCTCCACTTT; CDR3: CASSFLGGSYNSPLHF
J: TRBJ2-7; V: TRBV4-2; D: .; size: .; DNA: TGTGCCAGCAGCCGAAATACTGACAGGACCCCCTACGAGCAGTACTTC; CDR3: CASSRNTDRTPYEQYF
J: TRBJ1-4; V: TRBV7-8; D: TRBD1; size: .; DNA: TGTGCCAGCAGCTTATGGGGGACAGGGTCTGAAAAACTGTTTTTT; CDR3: CASSLWGTGSEKLFF
J: TRBJ2-3; V: TRBV27; D: TRBD1; size: .; DNA: TGTGCCAGCACCTCCGACCCGCCGGGACAGGGATCAGATACGCAGTATTTT; CDR3: CASTSDPPGQGSDTQYF
J: TRBJ2-7; V: TRBV6-1; D: .; size: .; DNA: TGTGCCAGCAGTGTCAGACAGAGCTCCTACGAGCAGTACTTC; CDR3: CASSVRQSSYEQYF
J: TRBJ2-1; V: TRBV5-1; D: TRBD2; size: .; DNA: TGCGCCAGCAGACTAGCGGGAGGTAACAATGAGCAGTTCTTC; CDR3: CASRLAGGNNEQFF
J: TRBJ2-4; V: TRBV5-1; D: .; size: .; DNA: TGCGCCAGCAGCTTGGTAGGAGAATCAAACATTCAGTACTTC; CDR3: CASSLVGESNIQYF
J: TRBJ2-1; V: TRBV7-8; D: .; size: .; DNA: TGTGCCAGCAGGAACAAAAGGGGGGGAGAGTTCTTC; CDR3: CASRNKRGGEFF
J: TRBJ1-1; V: TRBV9; D: .; size: .; DNA: TGTGCCAGCAGCGTAGCTGGTGGGGCACGAAACACTGAAGCTTTCTTT; CDR3: CASSVAGGARNTEAFF
J: TRBJ1-1; V: TRBV4-1; D: .; size: .; DNA: TGCGCCAGCAGCCACAAGACAGGAATGAACACTGAAGCTTTCTTT; CDR3: CASSHKTGMNTEAFF
J: TRBJ1-1; V: TRBV15; D: TRBD1; size: .; DNA: TGTGCCACCAGCAAAACGACAGGGATGCGCGCTGAAGCTTTCTTT; CDR3: CATSKTTGMRAEAFF
J: TRBJ2-1; V: TRBV7-2; D: TRBD2; size: .; DNA: TGTGCCAGCAGTCCCTGGACTAGGCCGCGCAATGAGCAGTTCTTC; CDR3: CASSPWTRPRNEQFF
J: TRBJ1-2; V: TRBV27; D: TRBD1; size: .; DNA: TGTGCCAGCAGTAAGCCCTCCGGGACAGGCGGACCGTTCTATGGCTACACCTTC; CDR3: CASSKPSGTGGPFYGYTF
J: TRBJ2-1; V: TRBV19; D: TRBD2; size: once; DNA: TGTGCCAGTAACCTGGGCGGGAGGGCCTCCTACAATGAGCAGTTCTTC; CDR3: CASNLGGRASYNEQFF
J: TRBJ1-1; V: TRBV7-2; D: .; size: few; DNA: TGTGCCAGCAGCCCCCCGGACAGCCTTCCAGAAGCTTTCTTT; CDR3: CASSPPDSLPEAFF
J: TRBJ1-1; V: TRBV4-1; D: .; size: .; DNA: TGCGCCAGCAGCCTAGGGTACCGGGCTCCGGGGACTGAAGCTTTCTTT; CDR3: CASSLGYRAPGTEAFF
J: TRBJ2-1; V: TRBV5-1; D: .; size: .; DNA: TGCGCCAGCAGCTTGGATCCGAACTCCATCCTAGCTGATGAGCAGTTCTTC; CDR3: CASSLDPNSILADEQFF
J: TRBJ2-7; V: TRBV6-1; D: .; size: .; DNA: TGTGCCAGCAGTGAGGGGGCAGGGTTTCCCTACGAGCAGTACTTC; CDR3: CASSEGAGFPYEQYF
J: TRBJ2-7; V: TRBV14; D: TRBD1; size: .; DNA: TGTGCCAGCAGCCCGGGACAGACCTACGAGCAGTACTTC; CDR3: CASSPGQTYEQYF
J: TRBJ1-1; V: TRBV14; D: TRBD1; size: .; DNA: TGTGCCAGCAGCTGGGCAGGGGGGACTGAAGCTTTCTTT; CDR3: CASSWAGGTEAFF
J: TRBJ2-2; V: TRBV28; D: .; size: .; DNA: TGTGCCAGCAGTCTAGACAGACTCACCGGGGAGCTGTTTTTT; CDR3: CASSLDRLTGELFF
J: TRBJ1-2; V: TRBV25-1; D: .; size: few; DNA: TGTGCCAGCAGTAGAACCGGCTATGGCTACACCTTC; CDR3: CASSRTGYGYTF
J: TRBJ1-5; V: TRBV27; D: .; size: .; DNA: TGTGCCAGCAGTTGGGGGCACGGCAATCAGCCCCAGCATTTT; CDR3: CASSWGHGNQPQHF
J: TRBJ2-7; V: TRBV28; D: TRBD1; size: .; DNA: TGTGCCAGCACCCGGGGACAGGGTGTGTCCTACGAGCAGTACTTC; CDR3: CASTRGQGVSYEQYF
J: TRBJ2-2; V: TRBV5-5; D: TRBD2; size: .; DNA: TGTGCCAGCAGCTTGCTCAGACTAGCGGGGAACACCGGGGAGCTGTTTTTT; CDR3: CASSLLRLAGNTGELFF
J: TRBJ2-1; V: TRBV10-2; D: .; size: .; DNA: TGCGCCAGCAAAATCGCCGGGACCTACAATGAGCAGTTCTTC; CDR3: CASKIAGTYNEQFF
J: TRBJ2-7; V: TRBV5-1; D: .; size: .; DNA: TGCGCCAGCAGCTCTACGATGACTATCCCCCGTCGCTCGCAGTACTTC; CDR3: CASSSTMTIPRRSQYF